What follows is one TCR beta chain and its context. The data were obtained in a study of blood T cell repertoires in COVID-19. Across the study: Nucleic acid was either cDNA or gDNA, and it came from T cells, B-cell-depleted T cells, or PBMCs.

The assay was immunoSEQ multiplex PCR, and TCRdb's table has in-frame clones only and misses some. The data show over 200,000 clones, roughly four fifths seen once. This receptor was obtained from a woman aged 40-49 years with active or convalescent COVID-19. The material sequenced was peripheral blood.

The CDR3 nucleotides are TGTGCCAGTAGTTTAACAACAGGGGTCTCCTACGAGCAGTACTTC. This sequence encodes CASSLTTGVSYEQYF. V is TRBV19 and J is TRBJ2-7; TRBD1 matches at 7 bases. V dropped 5 bases and J dropped 0; count of bases not matched to a gene: 7. Germline V gene lookup returns CDR1 LNHDA and CDR2 SQIVND (reference sequence). The CDR3 runs 15 residues.